This T cell receptor beta chain is drawn from a study of blood T cell repertoires in COVID-19. Study-wide context: The cDNA or gDNA used as material had been derived from T cells, B-cell-depleted T cells, or PBMCs.

Authors' processing steps: Reference gene primer amplification gave nucleated cell count estimates. The protocol was immunoSEQ multiplex PCR, while the TCRdb copy is restricted to in-frame clones and leaves out a portion. Clone size and V and J calls were adopted from that table, with D and trimming inferred from the DNA. The sample holds more than 150,000 clones, approximately 80% seen once. CDR1 and CDR2 from the germline V gene are SGHAT and FQNNGV. V was shortened by 3 bases and J by 9 bases, with 9 bases between the two germline ends. The CDR3 is 13 residues long. Cohorts were assigned according to the clinical history that participants reported. Symptom resolution, clearance, or two negative PCRs marked donors in Cohort 3 as recovered.

The genes are TRBV11-2 and TRBJ1-6; the D is unclear. The receptor was derived from a woman aged 45-60 years who had recovered from COVID-19. The sample taken for sequencing was PBMCs or T cells enriched from blood (not recorded which). CDR3 amino acids: CASSFNPVSPLHF. In nucleotides, the CDR3 is TGTGCCAGCAGCTTTAATCCCGTTTCACCCCTCCACTTT.